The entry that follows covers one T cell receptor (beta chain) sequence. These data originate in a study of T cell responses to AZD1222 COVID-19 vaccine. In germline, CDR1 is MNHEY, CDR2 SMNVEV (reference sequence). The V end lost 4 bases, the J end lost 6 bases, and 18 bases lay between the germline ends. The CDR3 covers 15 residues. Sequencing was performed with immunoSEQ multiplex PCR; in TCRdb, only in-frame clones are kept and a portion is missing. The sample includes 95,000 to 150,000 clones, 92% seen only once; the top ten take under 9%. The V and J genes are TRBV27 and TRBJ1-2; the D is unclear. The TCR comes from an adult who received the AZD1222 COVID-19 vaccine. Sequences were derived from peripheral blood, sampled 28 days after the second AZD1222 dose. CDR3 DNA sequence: TGTGCCAGCAGTTCCCCCGGGGTATCGACCAATGGCTACACCTTC. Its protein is CASSSPGVSTNGYTF.